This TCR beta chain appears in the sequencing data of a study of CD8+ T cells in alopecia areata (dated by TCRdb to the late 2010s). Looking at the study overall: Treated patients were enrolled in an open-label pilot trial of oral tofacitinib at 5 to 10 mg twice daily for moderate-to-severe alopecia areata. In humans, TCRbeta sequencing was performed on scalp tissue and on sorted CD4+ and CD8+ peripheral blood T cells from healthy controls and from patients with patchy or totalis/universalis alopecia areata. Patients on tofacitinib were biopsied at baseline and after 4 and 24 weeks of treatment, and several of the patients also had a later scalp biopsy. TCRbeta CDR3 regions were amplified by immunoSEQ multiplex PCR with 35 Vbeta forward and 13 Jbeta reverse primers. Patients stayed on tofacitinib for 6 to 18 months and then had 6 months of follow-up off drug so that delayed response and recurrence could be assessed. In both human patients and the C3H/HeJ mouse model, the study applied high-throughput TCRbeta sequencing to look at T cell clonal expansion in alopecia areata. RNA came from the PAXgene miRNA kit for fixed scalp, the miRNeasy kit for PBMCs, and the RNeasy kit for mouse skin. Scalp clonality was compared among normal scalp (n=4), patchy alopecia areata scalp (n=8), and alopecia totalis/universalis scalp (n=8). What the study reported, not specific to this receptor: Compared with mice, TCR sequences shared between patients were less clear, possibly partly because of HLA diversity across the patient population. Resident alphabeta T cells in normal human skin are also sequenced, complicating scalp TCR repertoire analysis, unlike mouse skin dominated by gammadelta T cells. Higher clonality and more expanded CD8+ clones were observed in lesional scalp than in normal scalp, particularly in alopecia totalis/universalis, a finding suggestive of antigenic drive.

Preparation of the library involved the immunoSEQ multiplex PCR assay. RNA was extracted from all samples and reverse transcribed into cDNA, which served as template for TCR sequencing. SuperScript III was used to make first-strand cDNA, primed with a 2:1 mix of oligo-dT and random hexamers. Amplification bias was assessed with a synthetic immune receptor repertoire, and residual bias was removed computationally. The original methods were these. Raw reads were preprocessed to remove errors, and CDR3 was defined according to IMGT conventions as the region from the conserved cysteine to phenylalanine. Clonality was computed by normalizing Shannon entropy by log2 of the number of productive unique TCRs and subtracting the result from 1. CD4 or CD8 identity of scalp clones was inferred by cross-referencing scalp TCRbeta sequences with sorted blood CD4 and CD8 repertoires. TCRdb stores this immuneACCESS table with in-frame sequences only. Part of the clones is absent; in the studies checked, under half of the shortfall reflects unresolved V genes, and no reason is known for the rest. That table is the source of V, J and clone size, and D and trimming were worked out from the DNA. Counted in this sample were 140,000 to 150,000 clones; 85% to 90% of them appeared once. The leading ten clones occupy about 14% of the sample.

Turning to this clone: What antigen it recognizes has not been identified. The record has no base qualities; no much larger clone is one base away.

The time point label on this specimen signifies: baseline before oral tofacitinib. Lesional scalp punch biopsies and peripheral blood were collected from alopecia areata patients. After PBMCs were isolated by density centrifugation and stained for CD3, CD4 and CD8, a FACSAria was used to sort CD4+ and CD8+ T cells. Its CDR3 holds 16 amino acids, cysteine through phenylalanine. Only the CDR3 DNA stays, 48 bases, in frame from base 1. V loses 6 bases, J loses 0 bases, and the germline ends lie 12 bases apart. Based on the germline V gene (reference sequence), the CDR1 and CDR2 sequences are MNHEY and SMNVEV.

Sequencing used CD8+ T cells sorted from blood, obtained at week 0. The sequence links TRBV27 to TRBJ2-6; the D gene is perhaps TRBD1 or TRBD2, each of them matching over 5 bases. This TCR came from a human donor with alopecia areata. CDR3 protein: CASRGVTSSGANVLTF. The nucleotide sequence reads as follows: TGTGCCAGCAGGGGGGTCACTAGCTCTGGGGCCAACGTCCTGACTTTC.